Described below is a single T cell receptor beta chain sequence and its context. Its antigen is currently unknown. These data come from a study of T cell responses to AZD1222 COVID-19 vaccine. Study results and limitations: Donors were largely white British and mainly female; clonal diversity was possibly underestimated. Spike-specific TCR breadth and depth were elevated following two AZD1222 doses. Close to half of spike-specific TCRs reportedly recognize unmutated variant regions.

Germline V gives CDR1 KGHSH, CDR2 LQKENI. The CDR3 spans 12 residues. V was shortened by 2 bases and J by 5 bases, with 5 bases between the two germline ends. Some clones are missing from TCRdb's copy, which holds only in-frame ones; the method was immunoSEQ multiplex PCR. The table has tens of thousands of clones, 80% to 95% seen once. Sequenced material: peripheral blood, taken on day 0 of MenACWY control vaccination. This TCR derives from an adult in good health. J is TRBJ2-3 and V is TRBV18; D remains unclear. CDR3 sequence: CASSPNGDTQYF. CDR3 sequence (DNA): TGTGCCAGCTCACCAAACGGAGATACGCAGTATTTT.